This T cell receptor beta chain was obtained from a study of T cell changes during pregnancy in multiple sclerosis. The CDR3 length is 14 residues. The germline V gene encodes CDR1 MNHEY and CDR2 SVGAGI. Trimming took off 6 bases at V and 0 bases at J, with 10 bases between the two ends. Produced via immunoSEQ multiplex PCR; TCRdb's table is partial and in-frame only. The table has some 43,000 clones, roughly 90% seen once. The material sequenced was peripheral blood, taken in the first trimester of pregnancy. The clonotype comes from a female donor in good health, enrolled as a control in a pregnancy study. The genes are TRBV6-5 and TRBJ2-3; perhaps TRBD2 as D (6 bases). The CDR3 here is CASSPSASTDTQYF. CDR3 DNA: TGTGCCAGCAGCCCTAGCGCTAGCACAGATACGCAGTATTTT.